This T cell receptor beta chain originates from a study of T cell responses to AZD1222 COVID-19 vaccine (dated by TCRdb to about 2021). Study-level background: A total of 230 to 250 trial participants underwent TCR sequencing, of whom approximately 210 received two doses of AZD1222 and some 25 received two doses of the MenACWY control vaccine. Enrollment into the trials was organized by age into subgroups of 18-55, 56-69 and 70-plus years, and those subgroups contained roughly 150, 30 and 60 TCR-sequenced participants, respectively. The paper as a whole reports these results and caveats: Conclusions about previously exposed vaccinees were limited because only six AZD1222 recipients were SARS-CoV-2 seropositive at baseline. Participants were mostly white British, with more females than males. The authors suggested clonal diversity may have been underestimated. Nearly half of unique spike-specific TCRs reportedly recognized epitopes outside regions mutated in the B.1.351 and B.1.1.7 variants. Because no day 14 peak-response samples were available, repertoires were characterized only after the peak T cell response. Vaccine-associated CD4 TCRs spanned the whole spike protein, with dominant responses in regions 160-218 and 743-854. After two AZD1222 doses, spike-specific TCR breadth and depth were significantly higher than at day 0 and than in MenACWY recipients. The 56-69-year group was small, and its depth increase did not reach significance, likely because of low power.

The CDR3 regions of human TCRbeta chains were analyzed by immunosequencing. In the original analysis: TCRs in the repertoires were compared against a reference library of SARS-CoV-2-specific TCRs that had been generated with the MIRA antigen-specificity platform. Breadth was defined as the fraction of unique TCRs that were SARS-CoV-2-associated, and depth was defined as the fraction of total T cells that were SARS-CoV-2-associated. Each spike-specific TCR was assigned to its reactive spike region and to a CD4 or CD8 class using the MIRA data. Log10-transformed breadth and depth values were compared by one-way ANOVA with Sidak's multiple comparisons tests. In its TCRdb copy, this immuneACCESS table keeps in-frame sequences only and misses some clones. Where compared with another copy, unresolved V genes explain less than half of these, and the others have no known cause. The V and J calls and clone size are taken from that table; D and trimming were inferred from the DNA. The sample profile shows about 64,000 clones; 75% to 85% of them were found once. More than 13% of the sample comes from the top ten.

Interpreted using the paper, the time point label stands for: about 28 days (+/-7) after the second vaccine dose. AZD1222 recipients with second doses at about 4 weeks or about 12 weeks were pooled, because spike-specific TCR depth and breadth did not differ between schedules. Vaccinee samples were obtained from the UK trials COV001 and COV002, which included a single-blind randomized controlled phase 2/3 trial of AZD1222 (ChAdOx1 nCoV-19) in healthy adults. For TCRbeta chain sequencing, PBMC samples from trial participants were taken at day 0 and at day 28 after the second dose. Spanning cysteine to phenylalanine, the CDR3 consists of 18 amino acids. The sequence is cut down to CDR3 DNA, 54 bases in frame from base 1. CDR1 SGDLS and CDR2 YYNGEE are derived from the germline V gene. The junction shows trimming of 0 bases on V and 0 bases on J, plus 16 bases between the germline ends. In regard to this clone: Its recognized antigen is unknown. Nothing much larger sits one base from this clone, and base qualities are not available.

This TCR derives from an adult who received the AZD1222 COVID-19 vaccine. The sample was peripheral blood, taken 28 days after the second AZD1222 dose. Rearrangement joined TRBV9 to TRBJ1-3; perhaps TRBD1 is the D gene, with 5 bases matching. The DNA sequence is given as TGTGCCAGCAGCGTAGCCCCGGGAGGGGCGAGCTCTGGAAACACCATATATTTT. This encodes CASSVAPGGASSGNTIYF. Full variable domain (CDR3 extended with the reference TRBV9 and TRBJ1-3 proteins): DSGVTQTPKHLITATGQRVTLRCSPRSGDLSVYWYQQSLDQGLQFLIQYYNGEERAKGNILERFSAQQFPDLHSELNLSSLELGDSALYFCASSVAPGGASSGNTIYFGEGSWLTVV.